This paragraph reports one TCR beta chain. What it binds is unknown. The entry originates in a study of T cell responses to AZD1222 COVID-19 vaccine. Only in-frame clones appear in the TCRdb table, and some are missing; sequencing was by immunoSEQ multiplex PCR. The table includes 75,000 to 100,000 clones, approximately 91% detected once. This CDR3 is built from 16 residues. The V end lost 0 bases, the J end lost 0 bases, and 10 bases lay between the germline ends. Germline loops: CDR1 SGHRS, CDR2 YFSETQ. Study-level points and caveats: Nearly half of spike-specific TCRs reportedly go after variant regions that carry no mutations. White British donors predominated, females outnumbered males, and clonal diversity was possibly underestimated. Spike-specific TCR breadth and depth both grew after two AZD1222 doses.

Material: peripheral blood, obtained on day 0 of AZD1222 vaccination. This sequence was found in an adult in good health. V usage is TRBV5-1 and J usage is TRBJ1-3; D is possibly TRBD1 (5 bases). The CDR3 DNA sequence: TGCGCCAGCAGCTTGGGCCGGGACTTCTCTGGAAACACCATATATTTT. It specifies CASSLGRDFSGNTIYF.